This entry concerns a single T cell receptor (beta chain). Its antigen is undetermined. This sample was taken from a study of cytomegalovirus exposure and HLA in healthy donors. About the study: The Caucasian-associated ancestry cluster contained 81% of the approximately 410 genotyped donors. Study-wide findings and caveats: An Asian-associated ancestry cluster reportedly showed fewer N-insertions than the approximately 630-donor mean in a later analysis. Analysis performed later showed TCR beta chains linked to HLA being more clonally expanded than equally common others. A few chains tied to CMV proved CMV antigen-specific in vitro.

PCR employed 60 Vbeta and 13 Jbeta primers. Measured with immunoSEQ multiplex PCR; TCRdb has only the in-frame clones, and not every one. Of about 130,000 clones in the sample, almost 85% were seen once. The CDR3 totals 15 residues. V shed 4 bases and J shed 4 bases, with 17 bases lying between them. Looked up from germline, CDR1 is SGHRS and CDR2 is YFSETQ. The receptor comes from a boy under 10 years old in good health and CMV-seronegative. This chain links TRBV5-1 with TRBJ1-2; D perhaps matches TRBD1 (6 bases). The sample was PBMCs. The CDR3 DNA is TGCGCCAGCAGCCTGGGAGGGGGACCGGGCTATGGCTACACCTTC. It is translated as CASSLGGGPGYGYTF.